This T cell receptor beta chain was sequenced during a study of beta chain features in type 1 diabetes. On the study more broadly: Healthy donors and patients showed comparable age, gender and cell yields.

Sorting with CD45RO/CCR7/CD25/CD127/CD95/CD27 yielded naive, central memory, regulatory and stem-like memory CD4+ cells. The entirety of the isolated RNA underwent reverse transcription, so expressed TCRB transcripts were sequenced. Libraries were prepared by immunoSEQ multiplex PCR; TCRdb keeps only in-frame clonotypes and omits some of them. Among fewer than 250,000 clones listed, 13% to 15% were seen once. This CDR3 is 14 amino acids long. V shed 3 bases, J shed 4 bases, and the junction held 2 bases outside the gene matches. The germline gives CDR1 MNHEY, CDR2 SMNVEV (reference sequence). This chain connects TRBV27 to TRBJ2-2, with 7 nucleotides matching TRBD1. What was sequenced was naive CD4+ T cells from blood. This clonotype was sampled from a woman aged 35 to 49 in good health. DNA of the CDR3: TGTGCCAGCAGTTTCGACAGGGTCACCGGGGAGCTGTTTTTT. Translated, it gives CASSFDRVTGELFF.